This T cell receptor beta chain derives from a study of CD8 T cells in ankylosing spondylitis. The study's findings and limits: Clones linked to disease were reported to show significant enrichment in matched ankylosing spondylitis synovial fluid. A number of the motif variants had already been described in reactive arthritis synovial fluid and blood. Roughly eight highly homologous variants made up a TCR beta motif that seemed to typify ankylosing spondylitis blood.

V lost 5 bases and J lost 6; bases outside the gene matches: 6. CDR1 and CDR2 from the germline V gene are DFQATT and SNEGSKA (reference sequence). The CDR3 is 13 residues long. Quantitative 5'-RACE was performed with molecular barcodes, and it yielded the TCR beta libraries. One entry per CDR3 protein results from TCRdb running MiXCR on the 5' RACE reads. Of fewer than 650,000 distinct CDR3 sequences listed, 9.5% to 15% are singletons. Comments on this clonotype: Its antigen is not known.

The receptor was derived from a male donor with ankylosing spondylitis. The chain carries TRBV20-1 and TRBJ2-1, with 8 bases matching TRBD2. What was sequenced was blood, either unsorted or a sorted T cell fraction (not recorded which). This CDR3 is CSASRTSSNEQFF. The CDR3 DNA reads as TGCAGTGCTTCTAGGACTAGCAGCAATGAGCAGTTCTTC.